Listed below are T cell receptor beta chains from one sample, sequenced in a study of immune heterogeneity within non-small cell lung tumors. A single record per CDR3 protein comes from TCRdb applying MiXCR to the multiplex PCR reads. There are about 11,000 distinct CDR3 sequences in the sample; more than 15% occur only once, and approximately 4% lies in the top ten. The sample comprised lung tumor tissue. The source of these receptors is a man in his sixties with non-small cell lung cancer. Both conserved end residues are part of each CDR3. The order of the fields is V gene, J gene, CDR3 protein.

V: TRBV20-1; J: TRBJ2-7; CDR3: CSARTSSYEQYF
V: TRBV20-1; J: TRBJ2-5; CDR3: CSARTQGVETQYF
V: TRBV20-1; J: TRBJ2-7; CDR3: CSARGGGLAGPGGQYF
V: TRBV4-2; J: TRBJ2-5; CDR3: CASSQDPQGARGETQYF
V: TRBV5-1; J: TRBJ1-6; CDR3: CASSPTGPYNSPLHF
V: TRBV11-3; J: TRBJ2-3; CDR3: CASGNPPGGASGTDTQYF
V: TRBV20-1; J: TRBJ1-2; CDR3: CSARGPGARGGGYTF
V: TRBV7-3; J: TRBJ2-6; CDR3: CASSFGGAAGANVLTF
V: TRBV7-2; J: TRBJ2-7; CDR3: CASSKWQPNEQYF
V: TRBV15; J: TRBJ1-5; CDR3: CATRQGINQPQHF
V: TRBV3-1; J: TRBJ2-7; CDR3: CASSQDVQEQYF
V: TRBV20-1; J: TRBJ1-1; CDR3: CSATRQAPSEAFF
V: TRBV19; J: TRBJ2-6; CDR3: CASSWDRVGANVLTF
V: TRBV6-1; J: TRBJ2-7; CDR3: CASSATTIAGEDEQYF
V: TRBV5-1; J: TRBJ2-3; CDR3: CASSSGTSGGHDTQYF
V: TRBV7-9; J: TRBJ1-1; CDR3: CASSPLVEAFF
V: TRBV11-3; J: TRBJ2-1; CDR3: CASSPGGGHGNEQFF
V: TRBV20-1; J: TRBJ2-1; CDR3: CSAQTSGRRTYNEQFF
V: TRBV3-1; J: TRBJ1-4; CDR3: CASSRERLAGGEKLFF
V: TRBV7-6; J: TRBJ2-7; CDR3: CASSPYPRTSGTTYEQYF